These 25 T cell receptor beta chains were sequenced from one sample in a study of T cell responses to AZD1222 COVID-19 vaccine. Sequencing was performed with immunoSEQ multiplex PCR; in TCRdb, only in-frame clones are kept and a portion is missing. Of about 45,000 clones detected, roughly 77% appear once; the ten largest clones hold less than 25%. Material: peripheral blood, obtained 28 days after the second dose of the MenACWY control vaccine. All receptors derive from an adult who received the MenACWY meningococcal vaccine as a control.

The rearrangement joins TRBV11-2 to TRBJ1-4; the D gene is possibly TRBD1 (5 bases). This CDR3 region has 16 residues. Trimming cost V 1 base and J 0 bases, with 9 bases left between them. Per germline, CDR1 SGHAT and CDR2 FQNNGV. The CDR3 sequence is CASSLGTTPTNEKLFF. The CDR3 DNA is TGTGCCAGCAGCTTAGGGACAACCCCAACTAATGAAAAACTGTTTTTT.

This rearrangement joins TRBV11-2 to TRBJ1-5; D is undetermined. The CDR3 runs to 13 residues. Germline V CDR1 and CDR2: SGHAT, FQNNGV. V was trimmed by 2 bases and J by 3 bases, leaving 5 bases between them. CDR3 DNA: TGTGCCAGCAGCTTACAGGTCAATCAGCCCCAGCATTTT. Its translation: CASSLQVNQPQHF.

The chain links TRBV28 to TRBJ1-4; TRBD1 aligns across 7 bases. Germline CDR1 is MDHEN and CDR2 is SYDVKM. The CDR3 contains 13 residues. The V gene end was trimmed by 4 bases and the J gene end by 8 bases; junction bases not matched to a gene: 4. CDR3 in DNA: TGTGCCAGCAGTTCGACAGGGATCGAAAAACTGTTTTTT. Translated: CASSSTGIEKLFF.

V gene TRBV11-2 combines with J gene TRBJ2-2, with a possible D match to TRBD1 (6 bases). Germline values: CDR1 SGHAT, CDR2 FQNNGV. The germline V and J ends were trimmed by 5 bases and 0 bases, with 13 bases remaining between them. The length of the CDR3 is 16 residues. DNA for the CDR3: TGTGCCAGCAGCCCCCGACAGGTCGCGAACACCGGGGAGCTGTTTTTT. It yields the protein CASSPRQVANTGELFF.

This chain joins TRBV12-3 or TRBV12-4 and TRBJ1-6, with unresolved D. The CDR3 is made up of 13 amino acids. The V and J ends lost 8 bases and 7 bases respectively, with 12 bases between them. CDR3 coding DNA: TGTGCCAGCGGGCTGGGGTGGAATTCACCCCTCCACTTT. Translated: CASGLGWNSPLHF.

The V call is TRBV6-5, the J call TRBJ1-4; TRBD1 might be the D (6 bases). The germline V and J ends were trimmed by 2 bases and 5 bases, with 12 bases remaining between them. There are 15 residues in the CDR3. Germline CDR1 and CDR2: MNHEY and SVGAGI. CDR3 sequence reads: CASSYVRQENEKLFF. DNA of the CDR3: TGTGCCAGCAGTTACGTGAGACAGGAAAATGAAAAACTGTTTTTT.

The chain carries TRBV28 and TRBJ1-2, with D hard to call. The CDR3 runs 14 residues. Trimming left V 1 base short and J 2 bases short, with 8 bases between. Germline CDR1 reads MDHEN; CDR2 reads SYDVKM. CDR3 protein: CASSLFGTNYGYTF. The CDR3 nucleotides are TGTGCCAGCAGTTTATTTGGTACCAACTATGGCTACACCTTC.

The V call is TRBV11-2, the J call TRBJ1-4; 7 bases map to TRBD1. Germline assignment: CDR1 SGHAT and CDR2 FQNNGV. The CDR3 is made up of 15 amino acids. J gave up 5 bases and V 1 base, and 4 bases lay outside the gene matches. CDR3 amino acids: CASSLGDRENEKLFF. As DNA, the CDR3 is TGTGCCAGCAGCTTAGGCGACAGGGAGAATGAAAAACTGTTTTTT. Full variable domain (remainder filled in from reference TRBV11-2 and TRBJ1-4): EAGVAQSPRYKIIEKRQSVAFWCNPISGHATLYWYQQILGQGPKLLIQFQNNGVVDDSQLPKDRFSAERLKGVDSTLKIQPAKLEDSAVYLCASSLGDRENEKLFFGSGTQLSVL.

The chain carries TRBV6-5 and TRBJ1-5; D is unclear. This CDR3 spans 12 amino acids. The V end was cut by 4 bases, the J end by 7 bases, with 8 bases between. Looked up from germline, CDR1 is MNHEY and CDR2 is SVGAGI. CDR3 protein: CASSLERQPQHF. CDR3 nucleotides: TGTGCCAGCAGTTTGGAGCGACAGCCCCAGCATTTT.

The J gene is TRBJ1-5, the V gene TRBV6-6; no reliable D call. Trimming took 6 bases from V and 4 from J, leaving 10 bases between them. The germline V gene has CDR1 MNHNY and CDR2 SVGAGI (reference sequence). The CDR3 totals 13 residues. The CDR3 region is CASSPRHNQPQHF. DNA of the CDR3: TGTGCCAGCAGCCCCCGTCATAATCAGCCCCAGCATTTT.

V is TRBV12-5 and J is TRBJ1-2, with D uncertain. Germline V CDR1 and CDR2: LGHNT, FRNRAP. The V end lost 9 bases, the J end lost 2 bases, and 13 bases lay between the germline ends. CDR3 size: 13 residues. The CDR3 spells CASRGWFNYGYTF. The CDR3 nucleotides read TGTGCTAGCCGAGGGTGGTTCAACTATGGCTACACCTTC.

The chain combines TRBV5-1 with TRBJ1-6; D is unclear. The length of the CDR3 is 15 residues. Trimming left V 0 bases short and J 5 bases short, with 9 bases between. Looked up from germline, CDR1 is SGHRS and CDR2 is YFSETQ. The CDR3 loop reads CASSLGMSNNSPLHF. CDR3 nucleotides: TGCGCCAGCAGCTTGGGTATGTCTAATAATTCACCCCTCCACTTT.

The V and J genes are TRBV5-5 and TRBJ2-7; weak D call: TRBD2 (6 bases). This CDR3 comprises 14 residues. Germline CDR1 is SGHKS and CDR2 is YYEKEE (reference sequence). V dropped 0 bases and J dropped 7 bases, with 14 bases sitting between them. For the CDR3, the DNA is TGTGCCAGCAGCTTGGTCGGGGGAGCGTGGGAGCAGTACTTC. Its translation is CASSLVGGAWEQYF.

The CDR3, as DNA: TGCGCCAGCAGCCCGGACACGGTGGGCGAAAAACTGTTTTTT. Encoded protein: CASSPDTVGEKLFF. The J gene is TRBJ1-4, the V gene TRBV5-1; maybe TRBD1 (5 bases). V shed 4 bases and J shed 8 bases, with 15 bases lying between them. The CDR3 is made up of 14 amino acids. Germline V lookup: CDR1 SGHRS, CDR2 YFSETQ.

CDR3 nucleotide sequence: TGTGCCAGCACCTTCGGGGATCAGCCCCAGCATTTT. It translates to CASTFGDQPQHF. The gene calls are TRBV7-9 and TRBJ1-5; D is unclear. The V and J ends lost 7 bases and 5 bases respectively, with 9 bases between them. The CDR3 runs 12 residues. CDR1 and CDR2 (germline): SEHNR, FQNEAQ (reference sequence).

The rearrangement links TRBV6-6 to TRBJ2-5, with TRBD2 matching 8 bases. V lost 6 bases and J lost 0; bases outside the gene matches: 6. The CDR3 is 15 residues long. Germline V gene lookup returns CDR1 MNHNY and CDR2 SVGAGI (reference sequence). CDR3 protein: CASRGLGHNQETQYF. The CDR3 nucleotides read TGTGCCAGCAGGGGACTAGGACATAACCAAGAGACCCAGTACTTC.

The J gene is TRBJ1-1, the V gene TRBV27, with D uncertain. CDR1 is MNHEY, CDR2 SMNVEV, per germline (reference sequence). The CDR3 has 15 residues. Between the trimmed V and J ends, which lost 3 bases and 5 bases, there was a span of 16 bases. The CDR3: CASSFNQKMGTEAFF. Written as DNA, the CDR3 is TGTGCCAGCAGTTTTAACCAAAAAATGGGGACTGAAGCTTTCTTT.

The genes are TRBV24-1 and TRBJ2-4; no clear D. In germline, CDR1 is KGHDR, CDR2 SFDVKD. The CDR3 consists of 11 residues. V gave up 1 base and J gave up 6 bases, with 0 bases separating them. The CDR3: CATSDLNIQYF. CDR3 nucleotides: TGTGCCACCAGTGATTTAAACATTCAGTACTTC.

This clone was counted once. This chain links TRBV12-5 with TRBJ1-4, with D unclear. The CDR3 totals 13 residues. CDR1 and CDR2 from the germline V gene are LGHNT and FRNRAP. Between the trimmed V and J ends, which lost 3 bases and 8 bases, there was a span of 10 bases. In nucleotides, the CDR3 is TGTGCTAGTGGTTTTCTGGCCGGAGAAAAACTGTTTTTT. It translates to CASGFLAGEKLFF.

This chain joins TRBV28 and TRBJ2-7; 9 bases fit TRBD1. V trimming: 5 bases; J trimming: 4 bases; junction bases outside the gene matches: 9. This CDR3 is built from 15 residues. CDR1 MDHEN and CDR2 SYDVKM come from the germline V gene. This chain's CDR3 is CASSPPGTGWYEQYF. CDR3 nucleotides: TGTGCCAGCAGTCCTCCCGGGACAGGGTGGTACGAGCAGTACTTC.

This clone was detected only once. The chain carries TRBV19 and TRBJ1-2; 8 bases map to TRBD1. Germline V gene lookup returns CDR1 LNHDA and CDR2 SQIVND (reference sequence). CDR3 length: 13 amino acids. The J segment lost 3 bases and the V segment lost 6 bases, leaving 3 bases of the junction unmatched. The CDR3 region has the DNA TGTGCCAGTAGCCCGGACAGGGACTATGGCTACACCTTC. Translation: CASSPDRDYGYTF.

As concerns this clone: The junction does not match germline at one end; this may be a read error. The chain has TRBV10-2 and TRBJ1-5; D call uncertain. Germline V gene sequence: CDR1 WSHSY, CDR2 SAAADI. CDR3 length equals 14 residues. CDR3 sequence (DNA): TGCGCCAGCAGGGAGTCTTTGGGCAATCAGCCCCAGCATTTT. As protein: CASRESLGNQPQHF.

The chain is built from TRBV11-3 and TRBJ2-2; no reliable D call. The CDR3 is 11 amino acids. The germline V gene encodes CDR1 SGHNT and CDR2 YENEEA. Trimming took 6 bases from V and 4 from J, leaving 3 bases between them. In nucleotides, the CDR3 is TGTGCCAGCAGTTCCACCGGGGAGCTGTTTTTT. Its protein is CASSSTGELFF.

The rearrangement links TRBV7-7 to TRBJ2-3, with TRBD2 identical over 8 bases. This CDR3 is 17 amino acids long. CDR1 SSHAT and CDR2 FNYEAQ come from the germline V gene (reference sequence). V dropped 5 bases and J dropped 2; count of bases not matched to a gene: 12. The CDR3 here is CASSPFSRGGTTDTQYF. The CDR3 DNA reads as TGTGCCAGCAGCCCTTTTTCTCGGGGGGGGACCACAGATACGCAGTATTTT.

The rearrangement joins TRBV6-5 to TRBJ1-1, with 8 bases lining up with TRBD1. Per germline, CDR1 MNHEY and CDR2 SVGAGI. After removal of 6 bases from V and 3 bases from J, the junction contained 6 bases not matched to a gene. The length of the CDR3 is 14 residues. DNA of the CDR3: TGTGCCAGCAGACGACAGGGGCAGGACACTGAAGCTTTCTTT. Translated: CASRRQGQDTEAFF.